This passage covers 9 T cell receptor beta chains from one sample sequenced in a study of T cell responses to AZD1222 COVID-19 vaccine. The method was immunoSEQ multiplex PCR; TCRdb's version includes in-frame clones alone and lacks a portion of them. The sample lists roughly 200,000 clones; 80% to 90% were seen once. This material consisted of peripheral blood, taken on day 0 of AZD1222 vaccination. These receptors were taken from an adult in good health.

This clone was detected once. This chain links TRBV27 with TRBJ1-3, with D possibly being TRBD1 (5 bases). Germline V lookup: CDR1 MNHEY, CDR2 SMNVEV (reference sequence). Trimming stripped 11 bases from V and 4 bases from J, with 12 bases between. This CDR3 is 12 amino acids long. CDR3 bases: TGTGCCTCGTTGGGGGAAGGAAACACCATATATTTT. It is translated as CASLGEGNTIYF.

This chain links TRBV5-1 with TRBJ1-1; D is undetermined. The CDR3 is 16 amino acids. Germline assignment: CDR1 SGHRS and CDR2 YFSETQ. V was trimmed by 0 bases and J by 0 bases, leaving 12 bases between them. Written as DNA, the CDR3 is TGCGCCAGCAGCTTGGACGGAACCAAGATGAACACTGAAGCTTTCTTT. Its translation is CASSLDGTKMNTEAFF. The full variable domain, completed using reference TRBV5-1 and TRBJ1-1, is KAGVTQTPRYLIKTRGQQVTLSCSPISGHRSVSWYQQTPGQGLQFLFEYFSETQRNKGNFPGRFSGRQFSNSRSEMNVSTLELGDSALYLCASSLDGTKMNTEAFFGQGTRLTVV.

A single count supports this clone. The chain uses TRBV4-2 and TRBJ1-1; weak D call: TRBD1 (5 bases). The CDR3 runs 14 residues. The germline V gene has CDR1 LGHNA and CDR2 YNFKEQ. V gave up 4 bases and J gave up 3 bases, with 12 bases separating them. The CDR3, as DNA: TGTGCCAGCAGCCCCGGACATGGGGACACTGAAGCTTTCTTT. This translates into CASSPGHGDTEAFF.

The rearrangement joins TRBV5-6 to TRBJ1-5; 8 bases match TRBD1. With 1 base clipped from V and 1 base from J, the junction kept 4 bases outside the gene matches. Per germline, CDR1 SGHDT and CDR2 YYEEEE. The CDR3 sequence is 16 residues long. CDR3 sequence: CASSLFGQGSNQPQHF. CDR3 bases: TGTGCCAGCAGCTTGTTTGGACAGGGAAGCAATCAGCCCCAGCATTTT.

The chain carries TRBV4-1 and TRBJ2-1; a weak D match, TRBD2 (5 bases). Germline lookup yields CDR1 MGHRA and CDR2 YSYEKL. V was pared by 1 base and J by 2 bases, with 6 bases between. CDR3 length equals 14 residues. CDR3 sequence reads: CASSQAGTYNEQFF. Written as DNA, the CDR3 is TGCGCCAGCAGCCAAGCCGGGACCTACAATGAGCAGTTCTTC.

Details on this clone: The identical CDR3 is also encoded by other nucleotide sequences in the sample. The genes are TRBV7-2 and TRBJ2-1; D may correspond to TRBD1 or TRBD2 (6 bases each). Looked up from germline, CDR1 is SGHTA and CDR2 is FQGNSA. CDR3 length: 15 residues. With 3 bases removed from V and 2 bases from J, the gap between germline ends came to 11 bases. The CDR3 loop reads CASSLGGGPYNEQFF. The CDR3 coding sequence is TGTGCCAGCAGCTTGGGGGGCGGGCCCTACAATGAGCAGTTCTTC.

Note on this clone: The DNA is omitted, as the CDR3 cannot be located on it reliably, and the CDR3 follows TCRdb's listing. The CDR3 here is CASSQASGQANSPLHF. V and J are TRBV4-1 and TRBJ1-6. Germline V gene sequence: CDR1 MGHRA, CDR2 YSYEKL. Termini included, the CDR3 measures 16 amino acids.

The V and J genes are TRBV27 and TRBJ1-5, with D possibly being TRBD1 (5 bases). The V gene's germline CDR1 is MNHEY and CDR2 SMNVEV (reference sequence). Trimming cost V 9 bases and J 0 bases, with 15 bases left between them. This CDR3 is built from 15 residues. The CDR3 DNA sequence: TGTGCCAGTATTGCAGGGAAGGTTAGCAATCAGCCCCAGCATTTT. Amino acid sequence: CASIAGKVSNQPQHF.

The V and J genes are TRBV3-1 (or the pseudogene TRBV3-2) and TRBJ2-2; D gene unclear. V shed 3 bases and J shed 4 bases, with 6 bases lying between them. CDR3 length equals 13 residues. The germline V gene has CDR1 LGHDT and CDR2 YNNKEL (reference sequence). DNA of the CDR3: TGTGCCAGCAGCCACACTCGCACCGGGGAGCTGTTTTTT. It specifies CASSHTRTGELFF.